These 32 T cell receptor beta chains were sequenced from one sample in a study of cytomegalovirus exposure and HLA in healthy donors. The PCR was carried out with 60 Vbeta primers and 13 Jbeta primers. Repertoires were generated with immunoSEQ multiplex PCR, while TCRdb's copy carries only in-frame clones and drops some. In the table there are roughly 180,000 clones, 60% to 80% of which are singletons. Sequencing used PBMCs. These receptors were collected from a woman in her forties in good health and CMV-seropositive.

The J gene is TRBJ1-1, the V gene TRBV30; D call uncertain. The ends were cut back, 0 bases at V and 3 bases at J, with 11 bases in the middle. The germline V gene has CDR1 GTSNPN and CDR2 SVGIG (reference sequence). This CDR3 contains 14 residues. For the CDR3, the DNA is TGTGCCTGGAGTGTACTACCCCCTGACACTGAAGCTTTCTTT. This sequence encodes CAWSVLPPDTEAFF.

The J gene is TRBJ2-2, the V gene TRBV25-1, with 11 bases matching TRBD2. The V gene end was trimmed by 6 bases and the J gene end by 5 bases; junction bases not matched to a gene: 11. Germline CDR1 reads MGHDK; CDR2 reads SYGVNS. The CDR3 is 17 residues long. CDR3 coding DNA: TGTGCCAGCAGAGGCGGGGGGGTAGCGGGAGGGACCGGGGAGCTGTTTTTT. Its translation: CASRGGGVAGGTGELFF.

The rearrangement uses TRBV28 and TRBJ1-1, with 7 nucleotides matching TRBD1. Trimming removed 1 base from V and 1 base from J; junction bases left unmatched: 9. Germline V gives CDR1 MDHEN, CDR2 SYDVKM. This CDR3 has 17 amino acids. CDR3 residues: CASSLSLTGVRNTEAFF. In DNA form, the CDR3 reads TGTGCCAGCAGTTTATCCCTAACAGGGGTTAGGAACACTGAAGCTTTCTTT.

This clone was counted a single time. This chain joins TRBV9 and TRBJ2-5, with 7 positions matching TRBD2. The J call is in doubt because the DNA end fits TRBJ2-7 better. In germline, CDR1 is SGDLS, CDR2 YYNGEE. The CDR3 loop spans 15 amino acids. CDR3 amino acids: CASSVGPTSGNEQYF. CDR3 DNA: TGTGCCAGCAGCGTAGGCCCGACGAGCGGGAACGAGCAGTACTTC.

This sequence joins TRBV15 and TRBJ2-5, with a weak D call TRBD2 (5 bases). V shed 0 bases and J shed 3 bases, with 11 bases lying between them. Germline V lookup: CDR1 LNHNV, CDR2 YYDKDF (reference sequence). CDR3 length: 15 residues. The CDR3 nucleotides are TGTGCCACCAGCAGAGAGGCGAGCGGAAAAGAGACCCAGTACTTC. The encoded protein is CATSREASGKETQYF.

This chain connects TRBV25-1 to TRBJ2-3, with D possibly TRBD1 on 6 matching bases. Deletions cut 4 bases from V and 5 bases from J, with 25 bases between. Germline V gene data show CDR1 as MGHDK and CDR2 as SYGVNS. This CDR3 has 18 residues. The DNA for the CDR3 is TGTGCCAGCAGTGGATCATATCCGGGACAAGGCCAAGGAGATACGCAGTATTTT. Amino acids: CASSGSYPGQGQGDTQYF. Based on the CDR3 plus reference TRBV25-1 and TRBJ2-3, the full variable domain is EADIYQTPRYLVIGTGKKITLECSQTMGHDKMYWYQQDPGMELHLIHYSYGVNSTEKGDLSSESTVSRIRTEHFPLTLESARPSHTSQYLCASSGSYPGQGQGDTQYFGPGTRLTVL.

The gene calls are TRBV5-1 and TRBJ2-5; D is possibly TRBD2 (6 bases). CDR3 length: 17 amino acids. Germline-derived CDR1 and CDR2 are SGHRS and YFSETQ. Trimming left V 0 bases short and J 1 base short, with 16 bases between. The CDR3 is CASSLGLGRVSQETQYF. Written as DNA, the CDR3 is TGCGCCAGCAGCTTGGGACTAGGGCGCGTATCCCAAGAGACCCAGTACTTC.

The V and J genes are TRBV28 and TRBJ2-5; D not resolved. Germline V CDR1 and CDR2: MDHEN, SYDVKM. The V end lost 2 bases, the J end lost 5 bases, and 12 bases lay between the germline ends. There are 14 residues in the CDR3. CDR3 residues: CASSLRASRETQYF. In DNA form, the CDR3 reads TGTGCCAGCAGTTTACGAGCCTCTCGGGAGACCCAGTACTTC.

The genes are TRBV6-5 and TRBJ1-1; TRBD1 matches 9 bases. CDR1 MNHEY and CDR2 SVGAGI come from the germline V gene. This CDR3 is built from 13 residues. V lost 10 bases, J lost 8 bases, and 11 bases stayed unmatched. CDR3: CATGQGTEQEAFF. The CDR3 bases are TGTGCCACCGGACAGGGGACCGAACAGGAAGCTTTCTTT.

The J gene is TRBJ2-7, the V gene TRBV6-5; TRBD1 matches at 7 bases. The V gene's germline CDR1 is MNHEY and CDR2 SVGAGI. Trimming cost V 3 bases and J 12 bases; bases outside gene matches: 8. This CDR3 is 12 amino acids long. This CDR3 is CASSYGDRALYF. Here the CDR3 DNA reads TGTGCCAGCAGTTATGGAGACAGGGCTCTGTACTTC.

The sample holds a few counts of this clone. V and J are TRBV4-3 and TRBJ2-7; TRBD1 matches 12 bases. Germline assignment: CDR1 LGHNA and CDR2 YSLEER. The CDR3 sequence is 17 residues long. Losses at the gene ends were 2 bases for V and 6 bases for J; bases not matched to a gene: 11. The DNA of the CDR3 is TGCGCCAGCAGCCAACGCTTTGCCGGGACAGGGGGCTTCGAGCAGTACTTC. Its protein product is CASSQRFAGTGGFEQYF.

This clone showed up just a few times. One end of the junction fails to match germline, which may point to a read error. This chain uses TRBV7-9 with TRBJ2-7; perhaps TRBD1 as D (6 bases). Germline CDR1 reads SEHNR; CDR2 reads FQNEAQ (reference sequence). CDR3 size: 15 residues. The CDR3 reads CSSSSSDRWTYEQYF. For the CDR3, the DNA is TGTTCCAGCAGCTCGAGCGACAGGTGGACCTACGAGCAGTACTTC.

The chain couples TRBV2 to TRBJ1-5; a possible D gene is TRBD1 (5 bases). CDR1 and CDR2 (germline): SNHLY, FYNNEI. The CDR3 runs 14 residues. Trimming took 8 bases from V and 2 from J, leaving 13 bases between them. The CDR3 nucleotides read TGTGCCAGCGGGGGGGGACTTGGCAATCAGCCCCAGCATTTT. It yields the protein CASGGGLGNQPQHF.

The chain is built from TRBV7-3 and TRBJ2-2; D is unclear. The germline V gene encodes CDR1 SGHTA and CDR2 FQGTGA. This CDR3 region has 14 residues. Trimming left V 4 bases short and J 3 bases short, with 9 bases between. The CDR3 here is CASSYDSYTGELFF. The CDR3 DNA reads as TGTGCCAGCAGCTACGACTCCTACACCGGGGAGCTGTTTTTT.

V is TRBV18 and J is TRBJ2-2, with a tentative D call TRBD1 (6 bases). CDR3 size: 16 residues. V was trimmed by 3 bases and J by 4 bases, leaving 15 bases between them. CDR1 and CDR2 (germline): KGHSH, LQKENI. CDR3 region: CASSPEAGVVTGELFF. The CDR3 region has the DNA TGTGCCAGCTCACCGGAAGCAGGGGTGGTCACCGGGGAGCTGTTTTTT.

V and J are TRBV28 and TRBJ2-1; 9 nucleotides align to TRBD2. J gave up 7 bases and V 5 bases, and 12 bases lay outside the gene matches. Germline CDR1 is MDHEN and CDR2 is SYDVKM. The CDR3 length is 16 residues. As DNA, the CDR3 is TGTGCCAGCAGTCCCCCAGGCGGGAGGGTTGGGAATGAGCAGTTCTTC. Its protein product is CASSPPGGRVGNEQFF.

V is TRBV6-1 and J is TRBJ2-1; the D gene is possibly TRBD2 (6 bases). The germline V and J ends were trimmed by 6 bases and 7 bases, with 19 bases remaining between them. Germline V gives CDR1 MNHNS, CDR2 SASEGT. The CDR3 is 15 residues long. The CDR3 nucleotides read TGTGCCAGCAGAAGAGCGGGCTCGGGGTATAATGAGCAGTTCTTC. As protein: CASRRAGSGYNEQFF.

This clone was recorded a few times. The chain carries TRBV7-9 and TRBJ1-2; D remains ambiguous. V lost 3 bases, J lost 2 bases, and 25 bases lay in between. Germline V lookup: CDR1 SEHNR, CDR2 FQNEAQ (reference sequence). The CDR3 has 19 residues. The CDR3 protein is CASSLWWTGVRATNYGYTF. CDR3 DNA: TGTGCCAGCAGCTTGTGGTGGACCGGGGTACGGGCAACAAACTATGGCTACACCTTC. The entire variable domain, with the rest obtained from reference TRBV7-9 and TRBJ1-2, is as follows: DTGVSQNPRHKITKRGQNVTFRCDPISEHNRLYWYRQTLGQGPEFLTYFQNEAQLEKSRLLSDRFSAERPKGSFSTLEIQRTEQGDSAMYLCASSLWWTGVRATNYGYTFGSGTRLTVV.

The CDR3 loop reads CASSLWREASYEQYF. CDR3 in DNA: TGTGCCAGCAGCTTGTGGCGGGAGGCCTCCTACGAGCAGTACTTC. This chain joins TRBV11-2 and TRBJ2-7; 8 bases are shared with TRBD2. Unmatched junction bases numbered 4, after V lost 3 bases and J lost 0 bases. The CDR3 length is 15 residues. The germline V gene has CDR1 SGHAT and CDR2 FQNNGV.

Details on this clone: Different DNA sequences within this sample yield the same CDR3. The rearrangement uses TRBV19 and TRBJ2-3, with 10 bases that match TRBD1. Trimming at V came to 5 bases and at J to 2 bases, leaving 4 bases not matched to a gene. CDR3 length equals 15 residues. The V gene's germline CDR1 is LNHDA and CDR2 SQIVND (reference sequence). CDR3 DNA sequence: TGTGCCAGTAGTGTTGGACAGGGGGTCACAGATACGCAGTATTTT. It specifies CASSVGQGVTDTQYF.

This sequence joins TRBV18 and TRBJ2-2; 9 nucleotides align to TRBD2. The germline CDR1 and CDR2 sequences are KGHSH and LQKENI. The CDR3 runs 17 residues. V was pared by 10 bases and J by 7 bases, with 19 bases of the junction left unmatched. The CDR3 reads CATTLLSGRQSGGELFF. CDR3 DNA: TGTGCCACCACCCTACTGAGCGGGAGGCAGTCTGGCGGGGAGCTGTTTTTT.

The chain recombines TRBV6-1 with TRBJ2-7; 7 positions match TRBD1. Germline V gene sequence: CDR1 MNHNS, CDR2 SASEGT. The V gene end was trimmed by 2 bases and the J gene end by 2 bases; junction bases not matched to a gene: 6. This CDR3 spans 15 amino acids. CDR3 region: CASSERGQGAYEQYF. The CDR3 DNA is TGTGCCAGCAGTGAAAGAGGTCAGGGGGCCTACGAGCAGTACTTC.

CDR3 coding DNA: TGTGCCAGTAGTAAGACAGGGCTTCACGGGGAGCTGTTTTTT. It yields the protein CASSKTGLHGELFF. J is TRBJ2-2 and V is TRBV19; 7 bases agree with TRBD1. CDR3 size: 14 residues. Germline CDR1 LNHDA, CDR2 SQIVND (reference sequence). V shed 4 bases, J shed 7 bases, and the junction held 6 bases outside the gene matches.

This clone has more than one count but fewer than ten. The rearrangement uses TRBV6-1 and TRBJ1-2, with a tentative D call TRBD1 (5 bases). Trimming took 2 bases from V and 0 from J, leaving 10 bases between them. Germline values: CDR1 MNHNS, CDR2 SASEGT. This CDR3 is 15 amino acids long. CDR3 nucleotide sequence: TGTGCCAGCAGTGAATCGGGGGTTGCTAACTATGGCTACACCTTC. This gives the protein CASSESGVANYGYTF.

This chain uses TRBV30 with TRBJ2-5, with TRBD2 matching over 8 bases. The CDR3 spans 15 residues. Germline V gene data show CDR1 as GTSNPN and CDR2 as SVGIG (reference sequence). The trim removed 1 base at V and 5 bases at J, leaving 9 bases unmatched. For the CDR3, the DNA is TGTGCCTGGAGTGCCGGGACTAGTAATTTGGAGACCCAGTACTTC. This gives the protein CAWSAGTSNLETQYF.

This rearrangement joins TRBV5-1 to TRBJ2-1, with D possibly being TRBD2 (6 bases). Germline CDR1 and CDR2: SGHRS and YFSETQ. The V end lost 4 bases, the J end lost 0 bases, and 11 bases lay between the germline ends. CDR3 length: 15 amino acids. Written as DNA, the CDR3 is TGCGCCAGCAGCGTTAGCGGAAGCTCCTACAATGAGCAGTTCTTC. Translating gives CASSVSGSSYNEQFF.

The chain employs TRBV28 and TRBJ1-2; the match to TRBD1 covers 8 bases. Germline V gene sequence: CDR1 MDHEN, CDR2 SYDVKM. CDR3 length: 14 residues. V was clipped by 5 bases and J by 6 bases; unmatched bases: 8. DNA for the CDR3: TGTGCCAGCAGTCGAGACAGGGGATATAATGGCTACACCTTC. Residues: CASSRDRGYNGYTF.

This rearrangement joins TRBV7-3 to TRBJ2-1; 7 nucleotides agree with TRBD2. V lost 2 bases to trimming and J lost 7 bases; unmatched junction nucleotides: 5. The CDR3 is 14 amino acids. CDR1 SGHTA and CDR2 FQGTGA come from the germline V gene. The CDR3 DNA follows: TGTGCCAGCAGCTTAGGCCTAGCGGCTAATGAGCAGTTCTTC. Translation: CASSLGLAANEQFF. Drawing the rest from reference TRBV7-3 and TRBJ2-1, the complete variable domain is GAGVSQTPSNKVTEKGKYVELRCDPISGHTALYWYRQSLGQGPEFLIYFQGTGAADDSGLPNDRFFAVRPEGSVSTLKIQRTERGDSAVYLCASSLGLAANEQFFGPGTRLTVL.

In its sample, this clone was seen once. The chain carries TRBV11-1 and TRBJ2-1, with 9 bases identical to TRBD1. The ends lost 3 bases at V and 4 bases at J; junction bases unmatched: 16. Germline V CDR1 and CDR2: SGHAT, FQDESV (reference sequence). CDR3 length equals 19 residues. The CDR3: CASSLQPGQGLTVYNEQFF. The CDR3, as DNA: TGTGCCAGCAGCTTGCAGCCGGGACAGGGCCTTACTGTTTACAATGAGCAGTTCTTC.

The chain combines TRBV19 with TRBJ1-2; D remains unclear. Trimming shortened V by 3 bases and J by 4 bases, and 6 bases separated the two germline ends. In germline, CDR1 is LNHDA, CDR2 SQIVND (reference sequence). The CDR3 runs 12 residues. The CDR3 region is CASSIPSYGYTF. The CDR3 nucleotides are TGTGCCAGTAGTATCCCTAGCTATGGCTACACCTTC. Using reference TRBV19 and TRBJ1-2 for the parts outside the CDR3, the full variable domain is DGGITQSPKYLFRKEGQNVTLSCEQNLNHDAMYWYRQDPGQGLRLIYYSQIVNDFQKGDIAEGYSVSREKKESFPLTVTSAQKNPTAFYLCASSIPSYGYTFGSGTRLTVV.

The chain combines TRBV28 with TRBJ2-7; TRBD2 matches 11 bases. Germline V CDR1 and CDR2: MDHEN, SYDVKM. This CDR3 contains 18 residues. J was trimmed by 1 base and V by 2 bases; bases with no gene match: 10. The CDR3 loop is CASSLVLAGGSGSYEQYF. DNA of the CDR3: TGTGCCAGCAGTTTAGTCCTAGCGGGAGGTTCTGGGTCCTACGAGCAGTACTTC.

The chain joins TRBV2 to TRBJ1-4, with TRBD1 identical over 7 bases. CDR1 and CDR2 (germline): SNHLY, FYNNEI. The CDR3 consists of 14 residues. V trimming: 3 bases; J trimming: 2 bases; junction bases outside the gene matches: 0. The CDR3 region has the DNA TGTGCCAGCAGTGACAGGGGGACTAATGAAAAACTGTTTTTT. It yields the protein CASSDRGTNEKLFF.